These 18 T cell receptor beta chains came from one sample sequenced in a study of blood T cell repertoires in COVID-19. Only in-frame clones appear in the TCRdb table, and some are missing; sequencing was by immunoSEQ multiplex PCR. There are approximately 200,000 clones in the sample; roughly 80% occur only once, and about 5% lies in the top ten. The sequenced sample was peripheral blood. These receptors were collected from a human donor in a cohort sampled during active COVID-19.

The chain is built from TRBV11-2 and TRBJ2-1; maybe TRBD2 (6 bases). The CDR3 length is 15 residues. Trimming shortened V by 0 bases and J by 5 bases, and 11 bases separated the two germline ends. Germline V CDR1 and CDR2: SGHAT, FQNNGV. The DNA of the CDR3 is TGTGCCAGCAGCTTAGATCGGACTACGGACAATGAGCAGTTCTTC. Translation: CASSLDRTTDNEQFF.

The V call is TRBV14, the J call TRBJ2-7; D remains unclear. Germline CDR1 and CDR2: SGHDN and FVKESK. The ends were cut back, 0 bases at V and 1 base at J, with 4 bases in the middle. The CDR3 spans 13 residues. The CDR3 region is CASSQDGSYEQYF. In DNA, the CDR3 is TGTGCCAGCAGCCAAGACGGTTCCTACGAGCAGTACTTC. Filled out from reference TRBV14 and TRBJ2-7, the complete variable domain reads EAGVTQFPSHSVIEKGQTVTLRCDPISGHDNLYWYRRVMGKEIKFLLHFVKESKQDESGMPNNRFLAERTGGTYSTLKVQPAELEDSGVYFCASSQDGSYEQYFGPGTRLTVT.

This rearrangement joins TRBV7-2 to TRBJ2-3; 12 bases agree with TRBD2. Germline V gene lookup returns CDR1 SGHTA and CDR2 FQGNSA. The junction had 8 bases not matched to a gene; V was cut back by 4 bases and J by 3 bases. The CDR3 runs 17 residues. CDR3 nucleotide sequence: TGTGCCAGCAGCTCAACACCTCTAGCGGGAGGGACAGATACGCAGTATTTT. This sequence encodes CASSSTPLAGGTDTQYF.

The chain employs TRBV18 and TRBJ2-1; 13 nucleotides match TRBD2. V trimming: 6 bases; J trimming: 9 bases; junction bases outside the gene matches: 20. The CDR3 contains 19 residues. CDR1 is KGHSH, CDR2 LQKENI, per germline. This chain's CDR3 is CASSQAPLLAGGPTGEQFF. The CDR3 bases are TGTGCCAGCTCCCAAGCCCCGTTACTAGCGGGAGGGCCTACCGGTGAGCAGTTCTTC.

The J gene is TRBJ1-6, the V gene TRBV28; D gene uncertain. This CDR3 has 13 residues. Germline CDR1 MDHEN, CDR2 SYDVKM. V lost 3 bases and J 5 bases, leaving 5 bases between the germline ends. The CDR3 sequence is CASSLQNNSPLHF. Written as DNA, the CDR3 is TGTGCCAGCAGTTTGCAGAATAATTCACCCCTCCACTTT. Supplemented by reference TRBV28 and TRBJ1-6, the full variable domain reads DVKVTQSSRYLVKRTGEKVFLECVQDMDHENMFWYRQDPGLGLRLIYFSYDVKMKEKGDIPEGYSVSREKKERFSLILESASTNQTSMYLCASSLQNNSPLHFGNGTRLTVT.

This clone was detected many times. The CDR3 spells CASSWTDSATDTQYF. The CDR3 nucleotides are TGTGCCAGCAGTTGGACTGACTCAGCCACAGATACGCAGTATTTT. The rearrangement joins TRBV28 to TRBJ2-3; perhaps TRBD2 as D (5 bases). The V end lost 4 bases, the J end lost 2 bases, and 13 bases lay between the germline ends. Per germline, CDR1 MDHEN and CDR2 SYDVKM. The CDR3 consists of 15 residues. The whole variable domain, filled in from reference TRBV28 and TRBJ2-3, reads DVKVTQSSRYLVKRTGEKVFLECVQDMDHENMFWYRQDPGLGLRLIYFSYDVKMKEKGDIPEGYSVSREKKERFSLILESASTNQTSMYLCASSWTDSATDTQYFGPGTRLTVL.

The chain recombines TRBV5-6 with TRBJ2-2; D is unresolved. Trimming removed 3 bases at V and 5 bases at J, with 14 bases between. The CDR3 spans 15 residues. CDR1 and CDR2 from the germline V gene are SGHDT and YYEEEE. The CDR3: CASSSMSPSTGELFF. The CDR3 DNA reads as TGTGCCAGCAGCTCTATGAGCCCGAGTACCGGGGAGCTGTTTTTT.

The chain links TRBV7-2 to TRBJ1-1; tentatively, D is TRBD1 (6 bases). Deletions cut 5 bases from V and 3 bases from J, with 19 bases between. The germline gives CDR1 SGHTA, CDR2 FQGNSA. CDR3 length: 16 amino acids. In nucleotides, the CDR3 is TGTGCCAGCAGCCTGGCAGGGGCGCAAGTAGACACTGAAGCTTTCTTT. Translated: CASSLAGAQVDTEAFF. Filled out from reference TRBV7-2 and TRBJ1-1, the complete variable domain reads GAGVSQSPSNKVTEKGKDVELRCDPISGHTALYWYRQSLGQGLEFLIYFQGNSAPDKSGLPSDRFSAERTGGSVSTLTIQRTQQEDSAVYLCASSLAGAQVDTEAFFGQGTRLTVV.

The rearrangement links TRBV28 to TRBJ2-7; 9 bases line up with TRBD1. The trim removed 6 bases at V and 4 bases at J, leaving 7 bases unmatched. There are 14 residues in the CDR3. Germline-derived CDR1 and CDR2 are MDHEN and SYDVKM. This CDR3 is CASRETGGLYEQYF. The CDR3 DNA is TGTGCCAGCAGGGAGACAGGGGGACTTTACGAGCAGTACTTC.

The V gene is TRBV6-4, the J gene TRBJ1-6; D remains unclear. V was clipped by 7 bases and J by 0 bases, with 13 bases between them. Germline CDR1 is MRHNA and CDR2 is SNTAGT. CDR3 length: 16 residues. CDR3 bases: TGTGCCAGCATCCGAAGCGGGAGCTCCTATAATTCACCCCTCCACTTT. This sequence encodes CASIRSGSSYNSPLHF.

Here the CDR3 reads CASSFSTYEKLFF. Written as DNA, the CDR3 is TGTGCCAGCAGCTTTTCCACTTATGAAAAACTGTTTTTT. The chain recombines TRBV7-2 with TRBJ1-4; D gene ambiguous. CDR3 size: 13 residues. The V end was cut by 3 bases, the J end by 6 bases, with 8 bases between. Germline CDR1 reads SGHTA; CDR2 reads FQGNSA. The full variable domain, completed using reference TRBV7-2 and TRBJ1-4, is GAGVSQSPSNKVTEKGKDVELRCDPISGHTALYWYRQSLGQGLEFLIYFQGNSAPDKSGLPSDRFSAERTGGSVSTLTIQRTQQEDSAVYLCASSFSTYEKLFFGSGTQLSVL.

This clone appeared once. The chain links TRBV18 to TRBJ2-4; TRBD2 matches at 11 bases. Losses at the gene ends were 1 base for V and 7 bases for J; bases not matched to a gene: 0. CDR3 length: 14 residues. Germline V gives CDR1 KGHSH, CDR2 LQKENI. The CDR3 DNA is TGTGCCAGCTCACCACTAGCGGGAGGGAACATTCAGTACTTC. Translation: CASSPLAGGNIQYF. The full variable domain, rest sourced from reference TRBV18 and TRBJ2-4, is NAGVMQNPRHLVRRRGQEARLRCSPMKGHSHVYWYRQLPEEGLKFMVYLQKENIIDESGMPKERFSAEFPKEGPSILRIQQVVRGDSAAYFCASSPLAGGNIQYFGAGTRLSVL.

The rearrangement joins TRBV6-5 to TRBJ1-1; a weak D match, TRBD1 (5 bases). The V and J ends lost 6 bases and 3 bases respectively, with 14 bases between them. CDR1 MNHEY and CDR2 SVGAGI come from the germline V gene. CDR3 length: 14 amino acids. CDR3 protein: CASSRGVDDTEAFF. Here the CDR3 DNA reads TGTGCCAGCAGCCGGGGGGTAGACGACACTGAAGCTTTCTTT.

V usage is TRBV18 and J usage is TRBJ1-5, with no clear D. CDR3 size: 17 residues. Germline assignment: CDR1 KGHSH and CDR2 LQKENI. The V and J ends lost 5 bases and 0 bases respectively, with 17 bases between them. This CDR3 is CASSGLGASNSNQPQHF. CDR3 coding DNA: TGTGCCAGCTCAGGTTTGGGCGCATCGAATAGCAATCAGCCCCAGCATTTT.

The V gene is TRBV6-5, the J gene TRBJ2-5; TRBD2 matches at 11 bases. Trimming at V came to 4 bases and at J to 5 bases, leaving 9 bases not matched to a gene. This CDR3 comprises 16 residues. The germline V gene has CDR1 MNHEY and CDR2 SVGAGI. CDR3 in amino acids: CASSSVAGGPWETQYF. In DNA form, the CDR3 reads TGTGCCAGCAGTTCAGTAGCGGGAGGGCCCTGGGAGACCCAGTACTTC.

V usage is TRBV7-2 and J usage is TRBJ2-7; 8 bases are a match to TRBD1. Germline loops: CDR1 SGHTA, CDR2 FQGNSA. V lost 0 bases to trimming and J lost 2 bases; unmatched junction nucleotides: 3. The CDR3 covers 15 residues. The chain's CDR3 is CASSLALRGPYEQYF. The CDR3 DNA sequence: TGTGCCAGCAGCTTAGCCCTCAGGGGGCCCTACGAGCAGTACTTC.

The V call is TRBV7-2, the J call TRBJ2-7, with D possibly being TRBD1 (5 bases). CDR1 SGHTA and CDR2 FQGNSA come from the germline V gene. The CDR3 has 16 amino acids. The germline V and J ends were trimmed by 4 bases and 2 bases, with 18 bases remaining between them. The CDR3 is CASSSPRLGLAYEQYF. In nucleotides, the CDR3 is TGTGCCAGCAGCTCTCCCCGTTTGGGGCTCGCCTACGAGCAGTACTTC. The full variable domain, its missing parts supplied by reference TRBV7-2 and TRBJ2-7, is GAGVSQSPSNKVTEKGKDVELRCDPISGHTALYWYRQSLGQGLEFLIYFQGNSAPDKSGLPSDRFSAERTGGSVSTLTIQRTQQEDSAVYLCASSSPRLGLAYEQYFGPGTRLTVT.

The rearrangement uses TRBV7-9 and TRBJ1-1; no clear D gene. The germline V gene encodes CDR1 SEHNR and CDR2 FQNEAQ (reference sequence). The CDR3 spans 12 residues. Trimming took 3 bases from V and 2 from J, leaving 4 bases between them. The CDR3 nucleotides are TGTGCCAGCAGCTTTGGCAACACTGAAGCTTTCTTT. As protein: CASSFGNTEAFF.